This T cell receptor (beta chain) derives from a study of T-cell memory formation after mild COVID-19. TCRdb itself ran the 5' RACE reads through MiXCR, one entry per CDR3 protein. The sample consists of about 610,000 distinct CDR3 sequences, around 15% of them appearing once. V was pared by 4 bases and J by 5 bases, with 17 bases between. This CDR3 spans 15 amino acids. Germline CDR1 reads SNHLY; CDR2 reads FYNNEI. The source material was PBMCs or a T cell subset sorted from them (not recorded which). This clonotype originated in an adult woman who had mild COVID-19 (a few samples of this study predate the infection). Cell type and time point are not known. The rearrangement links TRBV2 to TRBJ1-2; unclear D gene. The CDR3 DNA follows: TGTGCCAGCAGTGTAGGCAGGTCCCGAAATTATGGCTACACCTTC. Translated: CASSVGRSRNYGYTF.